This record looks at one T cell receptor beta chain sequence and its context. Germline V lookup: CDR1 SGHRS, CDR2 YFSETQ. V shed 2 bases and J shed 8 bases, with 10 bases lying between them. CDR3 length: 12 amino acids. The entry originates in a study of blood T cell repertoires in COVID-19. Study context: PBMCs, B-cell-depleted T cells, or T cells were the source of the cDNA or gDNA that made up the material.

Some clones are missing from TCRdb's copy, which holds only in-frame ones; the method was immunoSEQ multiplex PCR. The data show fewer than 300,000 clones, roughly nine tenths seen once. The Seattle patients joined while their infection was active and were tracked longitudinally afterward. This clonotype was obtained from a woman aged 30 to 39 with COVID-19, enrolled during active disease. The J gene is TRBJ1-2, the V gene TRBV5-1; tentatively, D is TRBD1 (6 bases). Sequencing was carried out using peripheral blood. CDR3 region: CASSFPGDGYTF. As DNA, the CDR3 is TGCGCCAGCAGCTTTCCAGGGGACGGCTACACCTTC.